A selection of T cell receptor beta chains follows, all from one sample in a study of early T cells in non-severe SARS-CoV-2 infection. From the 5' RACE reads, TCRdb called clonotypes with MiXCR, one entry per CDR3 protein. This sample has nearly 95,000 distinct CDR3 sequences, with 16% found just once. The sequencing used whole blood, collected at baseline. These receptors all come from an adult who was a healthcare worker with PCR-confirmed SARS-CoV-2 infection or an uninfected control (not recorded which). Both conserved end residues are part of each CDR3. Fields, in order: D gene, J gene, clone size, V gene, CDR3 protein, CDR3 DNA. D genes are given only for firm matches. Only some rows state a clone size, as once, few, many or a class for expanded clones.

>NA|TRBJ1-1|few|TRBV20-1
CSASLAGASEAFF
TGCAGTGCCTCCCTGGCGGGGGCCTCTGAAGCTTTCTTT
>TRBD1|TRBJ2-7|NA|TRBV24-1
CATSDLEWGQGDEQYF
TGTGCCACCAGTGATTTGGAGTGGGGACAGGGGGACGAGCAGTACTTC
>TRBD1|TRBJ1-6|few|TRBV12-3/TRBV12-4
CASSLDRNDSPLHF
TGTGCCAGCAGCTTGGACAGGAATGACTCACCCCTCCACTTT
>NA|TRBJ2-6|NA|TRBV7-9
CASRPDSSGANVLTF
TGTGCCAGCAGACCGGACAGCTCTGGGGCCAACGTCCTGACTTTC
>NA|TRBJ2-5|NA|TRBV18
CASSPPLKETQYF
TGTGCCAGCTCACCACCCTTGAAAGAGACCCAGTACTTC
>NA|TRBJ1-1|NA|TRBV6-5
CASSRGRTTEAFF
TGTGCCAGCAGCCGGGGACGGACAACTGAAGCTTTCTTT
>NA|TRBJ2-2|few|TRBV5-1
CASSPGGFNTGELFF
TGCGCCAGCAGCCCTGGGGGTTTCAACACCGGGGAGCTGTTTTTT
>NA|TRBJ2-3|many|TRBV7-9
CASSPDHTDTQYF
TGTGCCAGCAGCCCAGACCACACAGATACGCAGTATTTT
>NA|TRBJ2-5|NA|TRBV5-1
CASSPTGTQETQYF
TGCGCCAGCAGCCCGACAGGTACTCAAGAGACCCAGTACTTC
>NA|TRBJ2-7|NA|TRBV12-3/TRBV12-4
CASRIDTSEQYF
TGTGCCAGCAGAATTGACACGAGCGAGCAGTACTTC
>NA|TRBJ2-7|NA|TRBV29-1
CSGASGTQDEQYF
TGCAGCGGAGCTTCCGGGACTCAGGACGAGCAGTACTTC
>NA|TRBJ1-5|NA|TRBV20-1
CSAMGNQPQHF
TGCAGTGCTATGGGTAATCAGCCCCAGCATTTT
>NA|TRBJ1-2|many|TRBV12-3/TRBV12-4
CASQSNYGYTF
TGTGCCAGCCAAAGTAACTATGGCTACACCTTC
>TRBD2|TRBJ2-2|few|TRBV3-1
CASSQPASGRDHTGELFF
TGTGCCAGCAGCCAGCCGGCTAGCGGGAGAGACCACACCGGGGAGCTGTTTTTT
>TRBD2|TRBJ2-3|few|TRBV27
CASSWTSRSTDTQYF
TGTGCCAGCAGTTGGACTAGCCGGAGCACAGATACGCAGTATTTT
>TRBD2|TRBJ2-5|NA|TRBV7-7
CASSPLAGKETQYF
TGTGCCAGCAGCCCTCTAGCGGGAAAAGAGACCCAGTACTTC
>NA|TRBJ2-7|few|TRBV20-1
CSARGDREQYF
TGCAGTGCTAGAGGCGACCGTGAGCAGTACTTC
>TRBD2|TRBJ2-2|NA|TRBV12-3/TRBV12-4
CASSSRGKNTGELFF
TGTGCCAGCAGTTCGCGGGGGAAGAACACCGGGGAGCTGTTTTTT
>NA|TRBJ1-2|many|TRBV27
CASSSPGRGYGYTF
TGTGCCAGCAGTTCACCCGGCAGGGGCTATGGCTACACCTTC
>NA|TRBJ2-3|few|TRBV7-6
CASSLSFGDTQYF
TGTGCCAGCAGCTTGTCGTTCGGGGATACGCAGTATTTT
>TRBD2|TRBJ2-1|NA|TRBV7-2
CASGRLAGNEQFF
TGTGCCAGCGGGAGACTAGCCGGAAATGAGCAGTTCTTC
>NA|TRBJ2-7|few|TRBV7-9
CASSGNYEQYF
TGTGCCAGCAGCGGGAACTACGAGCAGTACTTC
>TRBD2|TRBJ2-2|NA|TRBV27
CASSFHGLAGAGAGELFF
TGTGCCAGCAGTTTTCACGGACTAGCGGGAGCCGGCGCCGGGGAGCTGTTTTTT
>TRBD2|TRBJ2-3|few|TRBV2
CASSNLGWSRLAGADTQYF
TGTGCCAGCAGCAATTTGGGATGGAGTCGGCTAGCGGGAGCAGATACGCAGTATTTT
>TRBD2|TRBJ2-4|NA|TRBV3-1
CASSPLSGREDKNIQYF
TGTGCCAGCAGCCCCCTTAGCGGGAGGGAGGACAAAAACATTCAGTACTTC
>TRBD2|TRBJ2-1|NA|TRBV7-9
CASSPFTSVSSYNEQFF
TGTGCCAGCAGCCCGTTTACTAGCGTCAGCTCCTACAATGAGCAGTTCTTC
>TRBD2|TRBJ2-7|few|TRBV20-1
CSVSASGRGSPYEQYF
TGCAGTGTCTCGGCTAGCGGGAGAGGATCCCCCTACGAGCAGTACTTC
>NA|TRBJ2-7|NA|TRBV7-9
CASSPSIEQYF
TGTGCCAGCAGCCCATCCATAGAGCAGTACTTC
>NA|TRBJ2-7|few|TRBV18
CASSREASSYEQYF
TGTGCCAGCTCACGCGAGGCCAGCTCCTACGAGCAGTACTTC
>NA|TRBJ2-7|many|TRBV9
CASSVNGDEQYF
TGTGCCAGCAGCGTAAATGGGGACGAGCAGTACTTC
>NA|TRBJ2-7|few|TRBV28
CASGGTAYEQYF
TGTGCCAGCGGCGGGACAGCCTACGAGCAGTACTTC
>NA|TRBJ2-7|NA|TRBV28
CASSLGRIYEQYF
TGTGCCAGCAGTTTGGGCAGGATATACGAGCAGTACTTC
>NA|TRBJ1-6|few|TRBV11-2
CASSVRLDPYNSPLHF
TGTGCCAGCAGCGTCCGCTTAGACCCTTATAATTCACCCCTCCACTTT
>TRBD1|TRBJ1-2|NA|TRBV12-3/TRBV12-4
CASRIQGGDYGYTF
TGTGCCAGCAGGATTCAAGGGGGCGACTATGGCTACACCTTC
>NA|TRBJ2-3|NA|TRBV7-2
CASSRGSRADTQYF
TGTGCCAGCAGCCGAGGGAGTCGGGCGGATACGCAGTATTTT
>TRBD2|TRBJ2-7|few|TRBV28
CASRSASGSREQYF
TGTGCCAGCAGGTCGGCTAGCGGGAGCCGAGAGCAGTACTTC
>NA|TRBJ2-1|many|TRBV5-1
CASSLGSGLYNEQFF
TGCGCCAGCAGCTTGGGATCGGGACTCTACAATGAGCAGTTCTTC
>NA|TRBJ2-1|NA|TRBV4-3
CASSQDPPTSRAYNEQFF
TGCGCCAGCAGCCAAGACCCCCCGACTAGTAGGGCCTACAATGAGCAGTTCTTC
>NA|TRBJ2-3|many|TRBV28
CASSLRSGSTDTQYF
TGTGCCAGCAGTTTACGGAGCGGTTCCACAGATACGCAGTATTTT
>NA|TRBJ1-1|few|TRBV20-1
CKSGTVDTEAFF
TGCAAATCCGGGACGGTTGACACTGAAGCTTTCTTT
>NA|TRBJ2-2|few|TRBV10-3
CAIRNVEANTGELFF
TGTGCCATCAGAAACGTGGAGGCGAACACCGGGGAGCTGTTTTTT
>TRBD1|TRBJ2-7|few|TRBV9
CASNRGTGSIEQYF
TGTGCCAGCAATCGCGGGACAGGGTCTATCGAGCAGTACTTC